Below are 25 T cell receptor beta chains sequenced from a single sample in a study of shared clonotypes between healthy human individuals. CD45RO negativity and positive selection for CCR7 defined naive CD8 cells, a population that excluded terminally differentiated effector memory CD45RA+ cells. The method was immunoSEQ multiplex PCR; TCRdb's version includes in-frame clones alone and lacks a portion of them. Of roughly 2,000,000 clones in the sample, around 93% were seen once. Sequenced sample: naive CD8+ T cells from PBMCs. The receptors derive from a man between 18 and 29 years old in good health. Some clones in this sample may be carry-over from other donors' samples.

The chain is built from TRBV27 and TRBJ2-7; 7 bases are a match to TRBD2. This CDR3 is 15 amino acids long. Germline V gene lookup returns CDR1 MNHEY and CDR2 SMNVEV (reference sequence). Germline trimming cut 1 base from V and 3 bases from J; bases unmatched to any gene: 6. The CDR3 loop is CASSLWGGLSYEQYF. CDR3 in DNA: TGTGCCAGCAGTTTATGGGGGGGTCTAAGCTACGAGCAGTACTTC.

The rearrangement uses TRBV4-2 and TRBJ2-7; D possibly corresponds to TRBD2 (5 bases). CDR3 length equals 14 residues. Germline V gives CDR1 LGHNA, CDR2 YNFKEQ. Trimming took 2 bases from V and 7 from J, leaving 15 bases between them. The CDR3 DNA reads TGTGCCAGCAGCCAACCACTAGGCGAGAGTGAGCAGTACTTC. This codes for CASSQPLGESEQYF.

This clone was seen once. This sequence joins TRBV27 and TRBJ2-7, with 8 bases lining up with TRBD1. V shed 6 bases, J shed 3 bases, and the junction held 10 bases outside the gene matches. Looked up from germline, CDR1 is MNHEY and CDR2 is SMNVEV (reference sequence). This CDR3 spans 15 amino acids. CDR3 bases: TGTGCCAGCAGATACCGGGACAGGCGGATCTACGAGCAGTACTTC. Its protein is CASRYRDRRIYEQYF.

The chain recombines TRBV5-1 with TRBJ2-7; TRBD2 is a possible D gene (6 bases). V was trimmed by 5 bases and J by 7 bases, leaving 16 bases between them. Germline V lookup: CDR1 SGHRS, CDR2 YFSETQ. CDR3 length equals 13 residues. Here the CDR3 DNA reads TGCGCCAGCAGGGGGGACTCTCCGAGGGAGCAGTACTTC. Translating it yields CASRGDSPREQYF. Supplemented by reference TRBV5-1 and TRBJ2-7, the full variable domain reads KAGVTQTPRYLIKTRGQQVTLSCSPISGHRSVSWYQQTPGQGLQFLFEYFSETQRNKGNFPGRFSGRQFSNSRSEMNVSTLELGDSALYLCASRGDSPREQYFGPGTRLTVT.

The rearrangement links TRBV19 to TRBJ2-4, with a tentative D call TRBD2 (5 bases). Germline loops: CDR1 LNHDA, CDR2 SQIVND (reference sequence). The length of the CDR3 is 15 residues. V gave up 3 bases and J gave up 9 bases, with 18 bases separating them. The CDR3 coding sequence is TGTGCCAGTAGTATTGGTGCTCCCGGCGAGGGCATTCAGTACTTC. It is translated as CASSIGAPGEGIQYF.

This chain uses TRBV27 with TRBJ2-3; a weak D match, TRBD2 (6 bases). With 6 bases removed from V and 5 bases from J, the gap between germline ends came to 18 bases. The germline CDR1 and CDR2 sequences are MNHEY and SMNVEV (reference sequence). The CDR3 length is 15 residues. CDR3 residues: CASRDGRYGVDTQYF. CDR3 bases: TGTGCCAGCAGGGACGGGAGATATGGGGTAGATACGCAGTATTTT.

This chain joins TRBV19 and TRBJ2-7; TRBD1 is a possible D gene (5 bases). Germline V lookup: CDR1 LNHDA, CDR2 SQIVND (reference sequence). The CDR3 sequence is 15 residues long. V dropped 10 bases and J dropped 2 bases, with 21 bases sitting between them. CDR3 amino acids: CATRPPGRQTYEQYF. The CDR3 DNA is TGTGCCACTCGCCCGCCCGGACGACAGACCTACGAGCAGTACTTC.

This chain connects TRBV7-3 to TRBJ2-7; no clear D gene. Trimming took 3 bases from V and 4 from J, leaving 16 bases between them. The CDR3 loop spans 15 amino acids. Germline V lookup: CDR1 SGHTA, CDR2 FQGTGA. Here the CDR3 DNA reads TGTGCCAGCAGCTTCCTCACTCGACTGGAATACGAGCAGTACTTC. Protein product: CASSFLTRLEYEQYF. Full variable domain (missing parts from reference TRBV7-3 and TRBJ2-7): GAGVSQTPSNKVTEKGKYVELRCDPISGHTALYWYRQSLGQGPEFLIYFQGTGAADDSGLPNDRFFAVRPEGSVSTLKIQRTERGDSAVYLCASSFLTRLEYEQYFGPGTRLTVT.

This clone appeared once. The chain links TRBV6-5 to TRBJ2-3; D remains ambiguous. The CDR3 is made up of 16 amino acids. The V and J ends lost 4 bases and 1 base respectively, with 15 bases between them. Germline CDR1 MNHEY, CDR2 SVGAGI. CDR3 protein: CASSSAVAWGTDTQYF. CDR3 coding DNA: TGTGCCAGCAGTTCCGCGGTCGCGTGGGGCACAGATACGCAGTATTTT.

In the case of this clone: Within the sample, other DNA sequences also encode this same CDR3. The chain recombines TRBV7-3 with TRBJ2-7; TRBD1 is a possible D gene (6 bases). The germline V gene has CDR1 SGHTA and CDR2 FQGTGA. This CDR3 spans 15 amino acids. Trimming pared 3 bases from V and 4 bases from J, leaving 16 bases between. CDR3 protein: CASSLGAGGSYEQYF. The CDR3 DNA reads TGTGCCAGCAGCTTGGGGGCAGGCGGTTCGTACGAGCAGTACTTC.

The J gene is TRBJ2-7, the V gene TRBV4-1; 7 bases map to TRBD1. This CDR3 is built from 12 residues. Germline CDR1 is MGHRA and CDR2 is YSYEKL. The junction had 2 bases not matched to a gene; V was cut back by 4 bases and J by 5 bases. The CDR3 protein is CASSPTGNEQYF. Here the CDR3 DNA reads TGCGCCAGCAGCCCGACAGGGAACGAGCAGTACTTC.

This chain connects TRBV5-7 to TRBJ2-5; D is undetermined. TRBV5-7 is marked as an open reading frame, function uncertain. This CDR3 is 14 amino acids long. Between the trimmed V and J ends, which lost 4 bases and 8 bases, there was a span of 18 bases. The CDR3 nucleotides are TGTGCCAGCAGCATCTTAGGACCCGCCGTAACCCAGTACTTC. It yields the protein CASSILGPAVTQYF.

This rearrangement joins TRBV7-9 to TRBJ1-4, with TRBD1 as a possible D gene (6 bases). Germline V gene data show CDR1 as SEHNR and CDR2 as FQNEAQ (reference sequence). The CDR3 loop spans 14 amino acids. Between the trimmed V and J ends, which lost 6 bases and 6 bases, there was a span of 14 bases. The CDR3 loop is CASRTGWGDEKLFF. CDR3 sequence (DNA): TGTGCCAGCAGAACAGGGTGGGGGGATGAAAAACTGTTTTTT.

The gene calls are TRBV11-2 and TRBJ2-7; no clear D gene. Trimming took 3 bases from V and 3 from J, leaving 9 bases between them. Germline lookup yields CDR1 SGHAT and CDR2 FQNNGV. The CDR3 extends over 13 amino acids. The chain's CDR3 is CASSFRQVYEQYF. In DNA, the CDR3 is TGTGCCAGCAGCTTTAGGCAGGTCTACGAGCAGTACTTC.

The chain links TRBV12-5 to TRBJ2-5; TRBD1 might be the D (6 bases). Germline lookup yields CDR1 LGHNT and CDR2 FRNRAP. The CDR3 sequence is 13 residues long. V lost 3 bases and J lost 5, with 10 bases in between. The CDR3 sequence: CASGFWGLETQYF. In DNA form, the CDR3 reads TGTGCTAGTGGTTTTTGGGGGCTTGAGACCCAGTACTTC.

The chain uses TRBV15 and TRBJ2-7; possibly TRBD2 for D (6 bases). Between the trimmed V and J ends, which lost 5 bases and 3 bases, there was a span of 14 bases. Germline V gene lookup returns CDR1 LNHNV and CDR2 YYDKDF (reference sequence). This CDR3 region has 14 residues. The CDR3 is CATSSRSEGYEQYF. CDR3 nucleotides: TGTGCCACCAGCTCGCGGTCGGAGGGCTACGAGCAGTACTTC.

The CDR3 DNA reads TGTGCCAGCAGCTTAGCCCCTGGGACTAGCGGGAACACCGGGGAGCTGTTTTTT. Encoded protein: CASSLAPGTSGNTGELFF. The J gene is TRBJ2-2, the V gene TRBV7-9; 11 bases map to TRBD2. Losses at the gene ends were 0 bases for V and 1 base for J; bases not matched to a gene: 4. Germline V CDR1 and CDR2: SEHNR, FQNEAQ (reference sequence). This CDR3 has 18 residues.

The J gene is TRBJ2-1, the V gene TRBV5-1; D unresolved. CDR1 and CDR2 (germline): SGHRS, YFSETQ. This CDR3 spans 15 amino acids. With 0 bases removed from V and 2 bases from J, the gap between germline ends came to 9 bases. CDR3 nucleotides: TGCGCCAGCAGCTTGGGCGCGAAGCCCTACAATGAGCAGTTCTTC. The encoded protein is CASSLGAKPYNEQFF. Using reference TRBV5-1 and TRBJ2-1 for the parts outside the CDR3, the full variable domain is KAGVTQTPRYLIKTRGQQVTLSCSPISGHRSVSWYQQTPGQGLQFLFEYFSETQRNKGNFPGRFSGRQFSNSRSEMNVSTLELGDSALYLCASSLGAKPYNEQFFGPGTRLTVL.

V is TRBV4-1 and J is TRBJ2-7, with 7 bases lining up with TRBD1. V shed 3 bases and J 0 bases; nucleotides not matched to a gene: 8. The CDR3 is 16 residues long. The V gene's germline CDR1 is MGHRA and CDR2 YSYEKL. The CDR3 here is CASSQRQGQSSYEQYF. The CDR3 DNA is TGCGCCAGCAGCCAGAGACAGGGCCAGAGCTCCTACGAGCAGTACTTC.

This sequence joins TRBV27 and TRBJ1-2; D gene ambiguous. Germline lookup yields CDR1 MNHEY and CDR2 SMNVEV (reference sequence). The CDR3 is 14 residues long. Trimming took off 6 bases at V and 1 base at J, with 12 bases between the two ends. The CDR3 DNA reads TGTGCCAGCAGCCGACGGACGGGTAACTATGGCTACACCTTC. This sequence encodes CASSRRTGNYGYTF.

V and J are TRBV27 and TRBJ1-2; D is unclear. The CDR3 has 17 amino acids. Germline CDR1 is MNHEY and CDR2 is SMNVEV (reference sequence). With 6 bases removed from V and 6 bases from J, the gap between germline ends came to 26 bases. The CDR3 sequence is CASRPARQPYPNDGYTF. For the CDR3, the DNA is TGTGCCAGCAGACCAGCTCGGCAGCCCTATCCGAACGATGGCTACACCTTC.

This chain links TRBV25-1 with TRBJ2-1; D is undetermined. This CDR3 region has 13 residues. The V gene lost 2 bases and the J gene lost 4 bases, with 6 bases spanning the gap. CDR1 is MGHDK, CDR2 SYGVNS, per germline. CDR3 in amino acids: CASSEVVYNEQFF. In nucleotides, the CDR3 is TGTGCCAGCAGTGAAGTGGTGTACAATGAGCAGTTCTTC.

The V call is TRBV7-9, the J call TRBJ1-2; D remains unclear. Trimming took 4 bases from V and 3 from J, leaving 15 bases between them. The CDR3 is 15 residues long. Germline CDR1 SEHNR, CDR2 FQNEAQ (reference sequence). CDR3 DNA: TGTGCCAGCAGCTCCCGGACGGCGGATTACTATGGCTACACCTTC. It codes for CASSSRTADYYGYTF.

The V gene is TRBV13, the J gene TRBJ1-4, with 7 positions matching TRBD1. Germline V CDR1 and CDR2: PRHDT, FYEKMQ (reference sequence). The V and J ends lost 5 bases and 5 bases, in that order; junction bases with no gene match: 8. This CDR3 is built from 15 residues. CDR3 sequence reads: CASSHPGTENEKLFF. In nucleotides, the CDR3 is TGTGCCAGCAGCCACCCCGGGACAGAGAATGAAAAACTGTTTTTT.

The CDR3 reads CASSLGPIFQQFF. In DNA, the CDR3 is TGTGCCAGCAGCCTGGGACCGATTTTTCAGCAGTTCTTC. The chain has TRBV27 and TRBJ2-1; D could derive from TRBD1 or TRBD2 (5 bases each). This CDR3 is built from 13 residues. Germline V gives CDR1 MNHEY, CDR2 SMNVEV (reference sequence). V lost 6 bases and J 11 bases, leaving 17 bases between the germline ends.